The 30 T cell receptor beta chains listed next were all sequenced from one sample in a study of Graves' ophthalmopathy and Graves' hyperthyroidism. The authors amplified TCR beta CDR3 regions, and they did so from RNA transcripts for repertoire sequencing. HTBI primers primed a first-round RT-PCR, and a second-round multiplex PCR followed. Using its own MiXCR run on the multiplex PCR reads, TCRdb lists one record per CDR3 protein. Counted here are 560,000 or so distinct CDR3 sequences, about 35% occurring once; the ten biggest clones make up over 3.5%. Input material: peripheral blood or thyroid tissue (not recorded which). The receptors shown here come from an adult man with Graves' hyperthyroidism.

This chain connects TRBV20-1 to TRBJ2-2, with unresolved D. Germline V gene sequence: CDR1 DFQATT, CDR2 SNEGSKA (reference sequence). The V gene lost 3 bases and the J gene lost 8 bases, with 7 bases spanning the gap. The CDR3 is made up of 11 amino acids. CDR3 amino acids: CSARPAGELFF. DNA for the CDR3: TGCAGTGCTAGGCCGGCAGGGGAGCTGTTTTTT.

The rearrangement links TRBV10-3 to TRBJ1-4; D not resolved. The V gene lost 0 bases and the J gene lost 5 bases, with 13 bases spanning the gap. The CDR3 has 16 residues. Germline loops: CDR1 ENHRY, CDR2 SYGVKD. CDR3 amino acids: CAISESKGRGNEKLFF. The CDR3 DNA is TGTGCCATCAGTGAGTCGAAAGGGCGAGGGAATGAAAAACTGTTTTTT.

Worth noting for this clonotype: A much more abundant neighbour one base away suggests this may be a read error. The CDR3 DNA follows: TGTGCCAGCAGTCGGGGACTCGGGGACGGCGGGGAGCTGCTTTTT. Translation: CASSRGLGDGGELLF. The V and J genes are TRBV2 and TRBJ2-2; maybe TRBD2 (6 bases). CDR3 size: 15 residues. The germline V gene has CDR1 SNHLY and CDR2 FYNNEI.

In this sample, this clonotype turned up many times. Here the CDR3 DNA reads TGTGCCAGCAGTTACTCGACAGGGAACTCCCGCGAGCAGTACTTC. This translates into CASSYSTGNSREQYF. This rearrangement joins TRBV6-5 to TRBJ2-7; 7 nucleotides match TRBD1. Germline-derived CDR1 and CDR2 are MNHEY and SVGAGI. Trimming took 0 bases from V and 6 from J; bases not matched to a gene: 8. This CDR3 spans 15 amino acids.

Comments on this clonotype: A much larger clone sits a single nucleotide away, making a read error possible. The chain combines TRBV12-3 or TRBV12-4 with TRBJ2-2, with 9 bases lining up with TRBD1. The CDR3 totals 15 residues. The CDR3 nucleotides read TGTGCCAGCAGGACAGGGGGAGCGAACACCGAGGAGCTGTTTTTT. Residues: CASRTGGANTEELFF.

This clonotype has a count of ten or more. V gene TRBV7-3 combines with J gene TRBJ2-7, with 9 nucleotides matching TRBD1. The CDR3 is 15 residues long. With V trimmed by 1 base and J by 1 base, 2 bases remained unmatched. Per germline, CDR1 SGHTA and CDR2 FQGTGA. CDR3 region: CASSLNRGPSYEQYF. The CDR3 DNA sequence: TGTGCCAGCAGCTTAAACAGGGGGCCATCCTACGAGCAGTACTTC. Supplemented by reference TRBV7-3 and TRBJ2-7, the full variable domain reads GAGVSQTPSNKVTEKGKYVELRCDPISGHTALYWYRQSLGQGPEFLIYFQGTGAADDSGLPNDRFFAVRPEGSVSTLKIQRTERGDSAVYLCASSLNRGPSYEQYFGPGTRLTVT.

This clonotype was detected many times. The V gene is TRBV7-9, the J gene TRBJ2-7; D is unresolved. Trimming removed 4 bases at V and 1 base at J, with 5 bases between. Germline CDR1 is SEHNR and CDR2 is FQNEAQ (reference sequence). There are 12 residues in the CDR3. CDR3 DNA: TGTGCCAGCAGCTACCAATCCTACGAGCAGTACTTC. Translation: CASSYQSYEQYF.

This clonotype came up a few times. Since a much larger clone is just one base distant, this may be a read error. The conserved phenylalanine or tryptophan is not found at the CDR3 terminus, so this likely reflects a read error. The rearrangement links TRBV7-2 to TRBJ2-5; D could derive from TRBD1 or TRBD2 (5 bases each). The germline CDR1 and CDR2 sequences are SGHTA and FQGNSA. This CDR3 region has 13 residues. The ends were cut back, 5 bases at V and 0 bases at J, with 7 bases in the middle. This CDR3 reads CASSPGHQETQYL. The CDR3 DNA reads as TGTGCCAGCAGCCCGGGACACCAAGAGACCCAGTACCTC.

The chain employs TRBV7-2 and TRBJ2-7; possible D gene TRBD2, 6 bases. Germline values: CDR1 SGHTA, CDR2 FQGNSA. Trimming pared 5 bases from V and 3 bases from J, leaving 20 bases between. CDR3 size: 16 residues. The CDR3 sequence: CASSNPSFGGDYEQYF. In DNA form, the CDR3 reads TGTGCCAGCAGCAATCCTAGCTTTGGCGGGGACTACGAGCAGTACTTC.

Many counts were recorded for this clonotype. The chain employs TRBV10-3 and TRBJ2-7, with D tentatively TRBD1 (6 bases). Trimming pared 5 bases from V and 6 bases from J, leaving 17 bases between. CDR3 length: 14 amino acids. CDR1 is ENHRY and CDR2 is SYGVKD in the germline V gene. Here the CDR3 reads CAISSGGRLSEQYF. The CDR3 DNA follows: TGTGCCATCAGTTCTGGGGGCCGGTTAAGCGAGCAGTACTTC.

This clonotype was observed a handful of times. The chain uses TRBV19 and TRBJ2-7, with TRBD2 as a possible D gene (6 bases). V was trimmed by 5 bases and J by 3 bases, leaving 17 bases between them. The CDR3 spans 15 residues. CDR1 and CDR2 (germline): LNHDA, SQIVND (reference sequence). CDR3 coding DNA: TGTGCCAGTAGTGCCCGGGACTCGGAATACTACGAGCAGTACTTC. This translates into CASSARDSEYYEQYF.

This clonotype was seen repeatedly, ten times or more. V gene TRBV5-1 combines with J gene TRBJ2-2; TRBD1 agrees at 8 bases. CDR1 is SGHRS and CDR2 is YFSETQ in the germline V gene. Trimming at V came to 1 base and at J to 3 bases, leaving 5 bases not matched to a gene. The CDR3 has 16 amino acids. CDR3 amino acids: CASSLWGQVDTGELFF. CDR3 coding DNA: TGCGCCAGCAGCTTGTGGGGACAGGTTGACACCGGGGAGCTGTTTTTT.

For the CDR3, the DNA is TGTGCCAGTCAGGTAGCGGGGACCGGGGAGCTGTTTTTT. The encoded protein is CASQVAGTGELFF. V and J are TRBV10-3 and TRBJ2-2, with 8 bases identical to TRBD2. The length of the CDR3 is 13 residues. V lost 10 bases and J lost 5; bases outside the gene matches: 6. Germline V gives CDR1 ENHRY, CDR2 SYGVKD.

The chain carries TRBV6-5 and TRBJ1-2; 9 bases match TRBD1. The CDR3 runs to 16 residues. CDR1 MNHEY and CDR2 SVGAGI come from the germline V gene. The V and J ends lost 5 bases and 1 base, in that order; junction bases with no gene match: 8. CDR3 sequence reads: CASSVSGTGRNYGYTF. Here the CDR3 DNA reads TGTGCCAGCAGTGTCTCCGGGACAGGGCGTAACTATGGCTACACCTTC.

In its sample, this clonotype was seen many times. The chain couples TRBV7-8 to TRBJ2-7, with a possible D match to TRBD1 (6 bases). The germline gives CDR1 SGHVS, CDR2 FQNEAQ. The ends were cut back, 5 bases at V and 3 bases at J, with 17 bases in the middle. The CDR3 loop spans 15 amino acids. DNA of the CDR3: TGTGCCAGCAGCAGAACGGGACATACAGACTACGAGCAGTACTTC. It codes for CASSRTGHTDYEQYF.

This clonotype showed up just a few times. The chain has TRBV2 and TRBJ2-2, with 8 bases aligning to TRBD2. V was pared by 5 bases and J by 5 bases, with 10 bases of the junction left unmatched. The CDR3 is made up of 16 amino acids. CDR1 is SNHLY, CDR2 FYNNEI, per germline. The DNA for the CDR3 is TGTGCCAGCAGTCTCGGACTAGCTTGGGTGACCGGGGAGCTGTTTTTT. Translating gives CASSLGLAWVTGELFF.

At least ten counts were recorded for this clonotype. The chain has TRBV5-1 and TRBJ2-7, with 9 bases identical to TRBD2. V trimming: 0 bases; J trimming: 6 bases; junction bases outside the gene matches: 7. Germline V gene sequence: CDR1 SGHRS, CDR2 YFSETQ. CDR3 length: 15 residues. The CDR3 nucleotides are TGCGCCAGCAGCTTGGATAGCGGGGGATCCGCCGAGCAGTACTTC. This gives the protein CASSLDSGGSAEQYF.

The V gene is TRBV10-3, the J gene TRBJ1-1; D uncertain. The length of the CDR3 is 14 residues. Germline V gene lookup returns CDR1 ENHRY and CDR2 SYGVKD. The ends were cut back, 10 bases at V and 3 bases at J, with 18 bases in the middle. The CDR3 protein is CASRTRGGYTEAFF. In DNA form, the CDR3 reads TGTGCCAGCCGCACCCGGGGAGGGTACACTGAAGCTTTCTTT.

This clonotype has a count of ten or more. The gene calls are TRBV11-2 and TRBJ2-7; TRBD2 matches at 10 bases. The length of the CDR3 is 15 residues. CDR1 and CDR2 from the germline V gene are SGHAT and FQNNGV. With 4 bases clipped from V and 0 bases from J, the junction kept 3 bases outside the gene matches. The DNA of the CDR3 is TGTGCCAGCAGCTGGCTAGCGGGGGACTCCTACGAGCAGTACTTC. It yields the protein CASSWLAGDSYEQYF.

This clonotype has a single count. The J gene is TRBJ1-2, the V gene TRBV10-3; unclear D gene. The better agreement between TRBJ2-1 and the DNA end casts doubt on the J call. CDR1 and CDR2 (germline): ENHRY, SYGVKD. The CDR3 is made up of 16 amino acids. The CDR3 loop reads CAISEFGQPLYNEQFF. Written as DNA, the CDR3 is TGTGCCATCAGTGAGTTTGGGCAGCCGCTTTACAATGAGCAGTTCTTC.

The CDR3 coding sequence is TGTGCCAGCAGTGGAGACAGGGATTATAGCAATCAGCCCCAGCATTTT. Its protein product is CASSGDRDYSNQPQHF. This chain links TRBV12-3 or TRBV12-4 with TRBJ1-5, with 7 bases fitting TRBD1. The CDR3 covers 16 residues. The V segment lost 5 bases and the J segment 0 bases; nucleotides outside the gene matches: 7.

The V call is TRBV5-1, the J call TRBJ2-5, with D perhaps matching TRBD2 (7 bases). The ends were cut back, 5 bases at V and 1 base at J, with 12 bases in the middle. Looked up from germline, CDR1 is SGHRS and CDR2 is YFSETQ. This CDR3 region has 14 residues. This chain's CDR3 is CASRAGGAQETQYF. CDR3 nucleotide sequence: TGCGCCAGCAGAGCTGGGGGGGCCCAAGAGACCCAGTACTTC.

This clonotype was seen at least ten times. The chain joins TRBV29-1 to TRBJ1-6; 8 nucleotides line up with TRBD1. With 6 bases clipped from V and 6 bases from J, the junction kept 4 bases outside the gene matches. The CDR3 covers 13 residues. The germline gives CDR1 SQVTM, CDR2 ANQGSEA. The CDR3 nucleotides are TGCAGCGTCGGACAGGGCTCTAATTCACCCCTCCACTTT. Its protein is CSVGQGSNSPLHF.

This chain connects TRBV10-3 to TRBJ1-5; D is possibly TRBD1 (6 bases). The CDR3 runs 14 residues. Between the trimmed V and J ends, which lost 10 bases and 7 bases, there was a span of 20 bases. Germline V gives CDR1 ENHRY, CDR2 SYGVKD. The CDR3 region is CASSAQGYEQPQHF. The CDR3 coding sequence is TGTGCCAGCAGCGCACAGGGTTACGAGCAGCCCCAGCATTTT.

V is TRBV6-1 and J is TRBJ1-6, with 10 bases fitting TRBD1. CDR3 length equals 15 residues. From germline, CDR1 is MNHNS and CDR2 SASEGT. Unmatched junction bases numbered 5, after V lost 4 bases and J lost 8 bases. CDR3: CASSGKTGGHSPLHF. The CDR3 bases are TGTGCCAGCAGTGGAAAGACAGGGGGCCATTCACCCCTCCACTTT.

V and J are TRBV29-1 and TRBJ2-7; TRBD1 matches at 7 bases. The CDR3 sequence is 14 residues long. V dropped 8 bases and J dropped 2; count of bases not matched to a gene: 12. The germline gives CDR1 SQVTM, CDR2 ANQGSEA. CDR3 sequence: CSSGLQGITYEQYF. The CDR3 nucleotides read TGCAGCTCTGGTCTACAGGGGATCACCTACGAGCAGTACTTC.

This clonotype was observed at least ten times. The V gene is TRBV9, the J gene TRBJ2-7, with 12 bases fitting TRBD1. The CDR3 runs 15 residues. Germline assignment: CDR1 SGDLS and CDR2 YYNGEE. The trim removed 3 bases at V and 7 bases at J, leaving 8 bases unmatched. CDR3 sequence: CASSAEGQGAPEQYF. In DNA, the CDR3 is TGTGCCAGCAGCGCCGAGGGACAGGGGGCGCCTGAGCAGTACTTC.

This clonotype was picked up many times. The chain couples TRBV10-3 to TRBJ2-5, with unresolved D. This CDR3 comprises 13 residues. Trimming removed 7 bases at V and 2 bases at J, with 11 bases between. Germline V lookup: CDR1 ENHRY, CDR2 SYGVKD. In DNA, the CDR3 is TGTGCCATCAAAGCTACAAGACAAGAGACCCAGTACTTC. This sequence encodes CAIKATRQETQYF.

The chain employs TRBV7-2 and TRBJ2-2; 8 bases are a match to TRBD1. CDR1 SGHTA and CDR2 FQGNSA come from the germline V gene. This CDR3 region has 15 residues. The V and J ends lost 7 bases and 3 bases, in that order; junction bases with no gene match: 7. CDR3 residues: CASNLTGVDTGELFF. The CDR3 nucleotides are TGTGCCAGCAACCTGACAGGGGTCGACACCGGGGAGCTGTTTTTT.

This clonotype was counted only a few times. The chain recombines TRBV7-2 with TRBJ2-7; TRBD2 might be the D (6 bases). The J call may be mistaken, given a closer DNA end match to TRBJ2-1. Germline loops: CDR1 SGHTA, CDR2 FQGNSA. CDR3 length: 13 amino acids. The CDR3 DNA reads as TGTGCCAGCAGCGAACAACGGGGGAATGAGCAGTTCTTC. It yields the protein CASSEQRGNEQFF.